This passage covers 21 T cell receptor beta chains from one sample sequenced in a study of blood T cell repertoires in COVID-19 (dated by TCRdb to 2018 to 2020). Libraries came from the immunoSEQ multiplex PCR assay. Held by TCRdb, this immuneACCESS table contains in-frame sequences only and omits some clones. Under half of the omission traces to an unresolved V gene where checked; the cause of the rest is unknown. The sample records under 85,000 clones, approximately 80% of which are singletons. The biggest ten clones account for about an eighth of the sample. Specimen: peripheral blood. These receptors came from a man aged 45 to 65 with COVID-19, enrolled during active disease.

The count of this clone is one. V and J are TRBV9 and TRBJ1-2, with TRBD1 identical over 7 bases. In germline, CDR1 is SGDLS, CDR2 YYNGEE. The CDR3 loop spans 14 amino acids. Trimming took 0 bases from V and 8 from J; bases not matched to a gene: 7. CDR3 loop: CASSVVPPGGGYTF. DNA of the CDR3: TGTGCCAGCAGCGTAGTGCCTCCAGGGGGAGGCTACACCTTC.

This rearrangement joins TRBV7-2 to TRBJ1-4; D possibly corresponds to TRBD1 (6 bases). Trimming cost V 5 bases and J 5 bases, with 15 bases left between them. CDR3 length: 15 residues. The V gene's germline CDR1 is SGHTA and CDR2 FQGNSA. The CDR3: CASSQSGAPNEKLFF. The CDR3 DNA sequence: TGTGCCAGCAGCCAGTCAGGGGCCCCGAATGAAAAACTGTTTTTT. Using reference TRBV7-2 and TRBJ1-4 for the parts outside the CDR3, the full variable domain is GAGVSQSPSNKVTEKGKDVELRCDPISGHTALYWYRQSLGQGLEFLIYFQGNSAPDKSGLPSDRFSAERTGGSVSTLTIQRTQQEDSAVYLCASSQSGAPNEKLFFGSGTQLSVL.

This clone is labeled medium-sized. The V and J genes are TRBV3-1 (or the pseudogene TRBV3-2) and TRBJ2-7, with 13 bases matching TRBD2. The CDR3 totals 17 residues. After removal of 0 bases from V and 3 bases from J, the junction contained 5 bases not matched to a gene. Germline assignment: CDR1 LGHDT and CDR2 YNNKEL (reference sequence). CDR3 bases: TGTGCCAGCAGCCAAGACGGACTAGCGGGGGTCAACTACGAGCAGTACTTC. Protein product: CASSQDGLAGVNYEQYF.

In regard to this clone: This sample also contains other DNA sequences that code for the same CDR3. The rearrangement links TRBV18 to TRBJ2-7; D is unresolved. The CDR3 contains 12 residues. The germline gives CDR1 KGHSH, CDR2 LQKENI. V lost 3 bases to trimming and J lost 6 bases, with 9 bases between them. The CDR3 here is CASSPGTVEQYF. The CDR3 DNA reads TGTGCCAGCTCACCTGGCACAGTCGAGCAGTACTTC.

This clone was detected only once. The chain employs TRBV30 and TRBJ1-5; the match to TRBD1 covers 7 bases. The CDR3 spans 14 residues. CDR1 is GTSNPN, CDR2 SVGIG, per germline (reference sequence). The V and J ends lost 3 bases and 4 bases, in that order; junction bases with no gene match: 6. CDR3 protein: CAWRAGGGNQPQHF. The CDR3 coding sequence is TGTGCCTGGAGAGCAGGGGGTGGGAATCAGCCCCAGCATTTT.

The rearrangement links TRBV10-3 to TRBJ2-3; 8 bases are a match to TRBD2. The CDR3 runs 15 residues. Germline-derived CDR1 and CDR2 are ENHRY and SYGVKD. V was clipped by 4 bases and J by 4 bases; unmatched bases: 7. This CDR3 reads CAISVSGVSSDTQYF. In DNA, the CDR3 is TGTGCCATCAGTGTTAGCGGGGTATCGTCAGATACGCAGTATTTT.

This chain joins TRBV3-1 (or the pseudogene TRBV3-2) and TRBJ2-1; D remains unclear. Between the trimmed V and J ends, which lost 4 bases and 0 bases, there was a span of 16 bases. Germline V gives CDR1 LGHDT, CDR2 YNNKEL (reference sequence). The CDR3 totals 17 residues. The CDR3 region has the DNA TGTGCCAGCAGCCCCTATGTGCCCCTGAGCTCCTACAATGAGCAGTTCTTC. This sequence encodes CASSPYVPLSSYNEQFF.

The chain recombines TRBV3-1 (or the pseudogene TRBV3-2) with TRBJ2-5, with 9 bases fitting TRBD2. The CDR3 contains 18 residues. V lost 1 base, J lost 7 bases, and 16 bases stayed unmatched. The germline V gene has CDR1 LGHDT and CDR2 YNNKEL (reference sequence). The CDR3 spells CASSQVILRGGDGGTQYF. CDR3 DNA: TGTGCCAGCAGCCAAGTAATTCTGCGGGGGGGCGATGGTGGGACCCAGTACTTC.

This clone appeared a single time. The CDR3 nucleotides are TGTGCCAGCAGCGTAGAAGGGACTAGCTATGAGACCCAGTACTTC. Translation gives CASSVEGTSYETQYF. The chain joins TRBV9 to TRBJ2-5; 9 bases align to TRBD2. Trimming at V came to 0 bases and at J to 5 bases, leaving 5 bases not matched to a gene. CDR3 length: 15 amino acids. Germline lookup yields CDR1 SGDLS and CDR2 YYNGEE.

This clone was seen only once. The rearrangement uses TRBV6-4 and TRBJ2-3; the match to TRBD2 covers 8 bases. The CDR3 sequence is 14 residues long. Germline CDR1 is MRHNA and CDR2 is SNTAGT. Germline trimming cut 2 bases from V and 6 bases from J; bases unmatched to any gene: 4. The CDR3 region is CASSDQPGGDTQYF. The CDR3 nucleotides are TGTGCCAGCAGTGACCAGCCGGGAGGGGATACGCAGTATTTT.

This clone has a handful of counts. The J gene is TRBJ2-4, the V gene TRBV2; tentative D call: TRBD1 (5 bases). The germline CDR1 and CDR2 sequences are SNHLY and FYNNEI. The CDR3 is 14 amino acids. Trimming cost V 0 bases and J 6 bases, with 9 bases left between them. The CDR3: CASSEALGLNIQYF. In DNA form, the CDR3 reads TGTGCCAGCAGTGAAGCCCTGGGGCTAAACATTCAGTACTTC.

The chain links TRBV7-3 to TRBJ2-3; TRBD2 matches 14 bases. CDR1 SGHTA and CDR2 FQGTGA come from the germline V gene. There are 16 residues in the CDR3. J lost 6 bases, V lost 5 bases, and 7 bases had no gene match. The DNA for the CDR3 is TGTGCCAGCAGCCCGACTAGCGGGGGGGTGTCGGATACGCAGTATTTT. Its protein product is CASSPTSGGVSDTQYF.

The chain links TRBV5-1 to TRBJ2-3, with TRBD2 matching 9 bases. Germline V gene lookup returns CDR1 SGHRS and CDR2 YFSETQ. The CDR3 is 16 residues long. The V segment lost 0 bases and the J segment 2 bases; nucleotides outside the gene matches: 4. DNA of the CDR3: TGCGCCAGCAGCTTGGGCGGGGGGGCCGTCACAGATACGCAGTATTTT. Amino acids: CASSLGGGAVTDTQYF.

The gene calls are TRBV2 and TRBJ2-7, with D perhaps matching TRBD1 (8 bases). CDR3 length: 14 residues. The V and J ends lost 7 bases and 7 bases respectively, with 20 bases between them. Germline assignment: CDR1 SNHLY and CDR2 FYNNEI. In DNA form, the CDR3 reads TGTGCCAGCAAAGGACAGGGAGGGGGTTTGGAGCAGTACTTC. This encodes CASKGQGGGLEQYF.

CDR3 protein: CASSFDTQETQYF. CDR3 in DNA: TGTGCCAGCAGTTTCGACACGCAAGAGACCCAGTACTTC. The V gene is TRBV2, the J gene TRBJ2-5; D gene uncertain. CDR1 is SNHLY and CDR2 is FYNNEI in the germline V gene. Trimming cost V 5 bases and J 2 bases, with 9 bases left between them. The CDR3 covers 13 residues.

This clone was seen a few times. The chain combines TRBV4-1 with TRBJ1-1; 10 bases align to TRBD1. In germline, CDR1 is MGHRA, CDR2 YSYEKL. The CDR3 totals 17 residues. Losses at the gene ends were 4 bases for V and 1 base for J; bases not matched to a gene: 9. The chain's CDR3 is CASSPWTGGWGNTEAFF. CDR3 in DNA: TGCGCCAGCAGCCCGTGGACAGGGGGTTGGGGGAACACTGAAGCTTTCTTT.

The chain carries TRBV5-6 and TRBJ2-5, with TRBD1 identical over 11 bases. Trimming removed 1 base from V and 4 bases from J; junction bases left unmatched: 6. This CDR3 spans 16 amino acids. Germline loops: CDR1 SGHDT, CDR2 YYEEEE. The CDR3 DNA follows: TGTGCCAGCAGCTTGTCGGGACAGGGGGAAGGAGAGACCCAGTACTTC. As protein: CASSLSGQGEGETQYF.

The chain carries TRBV19 and TRBJ2-3; 7 bases agree with TRBD1. The J segment lost 3 bases and the V segment lost 9 bases, leaving 15 bases of the junction unmatched. Germline V gene data show CDR1 as LNHDA and CDR2 as SQIVND (reference sequence). The CDR3 runs to 16 residues. The CDR3: CARNHFPGQKTDTQYF. The DNA of the CDR3 is TGTGCCAGAAACCACTTTCCGGGACAGAAAACAGATACGCAGTATTTT. The variable domain in full, with the rest retrieved from reference TRBV19 and TRBJ2-3, is DGGITQSPKYLFRKEGQNVTLSCEQNLNHDAMYWYRQDPGQGLRLIYYSQIVNDFQKGDIAEGYSVSREKKESFPLTVTSAQKNPTAFYLCARNHFPGQKTDTQYFGPGTRLTVL.

V gene TRBV27 combines with J gene TRBJ2-3, with 11 bases that match TRBD2. The V gene's germline CDR1 is MNHEY and CDR2 SMNVEV (reference sequence). Losses at the gene ends were 3 bases for V and 4 bases for J; bases not matched to a gene: 3. The CDR3 spans 15 residues. CDR3 in DNA: TGTGCCAGCAGTTTCATGACTAGCGGGGCAGATACGCAGTATTTT. This encodes CASSFMTSGADTQYF.

The rearrangement links TRBV2 to TRBJ2-3; 10 bases fit TRBD1. The CDR3 runs 14 residues. V lost 8 bases to trimming and J lost 1 base; unmatched junction nucleotides: 3. CDR1 and CDR2 from the germline V gene are SNHLY and FYNNEI. The CDR3, as DNA: TGTGCCAGCCGGGACAGGGGAGGCACAGATACGCAGTATTTT. This translates into CASRDRGGTDTQYF.

J is TRBJ1-2 and V is TRBV29-1; 8 nucleotides agree with TRBD1. Losses at the gene ends were 6 bases for V and 1 base for J; bases not matched to a gene: 7. CDR1 and CDR2 (germline): SQVTM, ANQGSEA. The CDR3 extends over 14 amino acids. The CDR3 DNA sequence: TGCAGCGTGGACAGGGCTGATATTAACTATGGCTACACCTTC. This sequence encodes CSVDRADINYGYTF.